The text below deals with one T cell receptor (beta chain). The target antigen is unknown. This sample was taken from a study of beta chain features in type 1 diabetes. Whole-study results and caveats: Since sequencing was performed on cDNA, cells with high TCR expression could be over-represented.

cDNA synthesis used the whole RNA isolate, giving expressed TCRB sequences. Sequencing was performed with immunoSEQ multiplex PCR; in TCRdb, only in-frame clones are kept and a portion is missing. The sample includes about 110,000 clones, almost 40% of them seen just once. V dropped 3 bases and J dropped 3; count of bases not matched to a gene: 8. CDR1 and CDR2 (germline): MDHEN, SYDVKM. This CDR3 comprises 18 residues. The rearrangement uses TRBV28 and TRBJ2-3; 14 nucleotides align to TRBD2. This clonotype was sampled from a woman under 30 in good health. The sequenced sample consisted of stem cell memory CD4+ T cells from blood. The DNA of the CDR3 is TGTGCCAGCAGTTTCCCGGGACTAGCGGGAGTAGGGACAGATACGCAGTATTTT. Amino acids: CASSFPGLAGVGTDTQYF.